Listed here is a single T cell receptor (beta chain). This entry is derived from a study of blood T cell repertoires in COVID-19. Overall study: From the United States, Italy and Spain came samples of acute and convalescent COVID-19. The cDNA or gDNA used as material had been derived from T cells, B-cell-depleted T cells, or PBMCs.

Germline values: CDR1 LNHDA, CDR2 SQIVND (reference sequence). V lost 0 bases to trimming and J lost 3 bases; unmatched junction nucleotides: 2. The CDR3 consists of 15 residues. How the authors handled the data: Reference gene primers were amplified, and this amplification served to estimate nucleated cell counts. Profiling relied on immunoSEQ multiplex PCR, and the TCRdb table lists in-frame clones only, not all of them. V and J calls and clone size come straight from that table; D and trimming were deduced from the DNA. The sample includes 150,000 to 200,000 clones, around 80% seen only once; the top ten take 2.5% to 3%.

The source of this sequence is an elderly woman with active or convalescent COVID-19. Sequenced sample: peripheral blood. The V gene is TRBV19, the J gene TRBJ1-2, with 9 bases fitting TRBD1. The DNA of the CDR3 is TGTGCCAGTAGTATAGACGGGACAGGGTACTATGGCTACACCTTC. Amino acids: CASSIDGTGYYGYTF.